The rows below give T cell receptor beta chains drawn from one sample of a study of MAIT cells during Salmonella Paratyphi A infection. TCRdb re-called the 5' RACE reads through MiXCR, storing one row per CDR3 protein. Of 740 or so distinct CDR3 sequences detected, approximately 18% appear once; the ten largest clones hold less than 50%. The starting material was MAIT cells from blood, obtained at the last sampling point of the challenge study. These receptors were obtained from a person aged 18 to 69 who was deliberately infected with Salmonella Paratyphi A in a paratyphoid fever challenge study. Both conserved end residues are part of each CDR3.

v_gene,CDR3aa
TRBV6-4,CASNQDTQYF
TRBV5-1,CASSTLAGTDTQYF
TRBV6-5,CASSQDRGEKLFF
TRBV7-9,CASSLAIPFADTQYF
TRBV20-1,CSAREAGDYYEQYF
TRBV6-1,CASSESPVFVLGLQAVSTDTQYF
TRBV20-1,CSAREGRGQETQYF
TRBV6-4,CASSDHLRPGANVLTF
TRBV20-1,CSAKAGDSQKLFF
TRBV30,CAWQGQNYGYTF
TRBV6-2/TRBV6-3,CASSRQDPQETQYF
TRBV6-1,CASSVTGGSGTEAFF
TRBV20-1,CSGLLGDTEAFF
TRBV21-1,CDSSFYICSARGLAGGMRETQYF
TRBV3-1,CASSGGGDTGELFF
TRBV20-1,CSASGGQEISPLHF
TRBV6-1,CASSETVAGGPADTQYF
TRBV5-1,CASSFYICSARDNRDFNEQFF
TRBV29-1,CSVGEGEVVQYF
TRBV6-4,CASSGSGDTDTQYF
TRBV7-9,CASSFYICSARDQGLDGSPLHF
TRBV20-1,CSARGGRGDSYEQYF
TRBV4-2,CASSQDIEWAAYNEQFF
TRBV20-1,CSEDGEDEQFF
TRBV6-4,CASQASGGAGDTQYF
TRBV20-1,CSAGQGAVETQYF
TRBV7-6,CASSPRTDPYEQYF
TRBV4-1,CASSQGTDTYEQYF
TRBV7-3,CASSFDGNSYNSPLHF
TRBV19,CASTGTEAFF
TRBV20-1,CSARGLGHQETQYF
TRBV4-2,CASSATENTEAFF
TRBV6-4,CASSDSGGQGFNEQFF
TRBV27,CASRSRGQESYEQYF
TRBV20-1,CSAPQLTSGYNEQFF
TRBV15,CATSPRGTSGANVLTF
TRBV7-7,CASSLEGTDTQYF
TRBV6-4,CASSDSPTGGADTQYF
TRBV12-2,CASRFGTERNYGYTF
TRBV20-1,CSATSGGDSYEQYF
TRBV3-1,CASSQGESGYNEQFF
TRBV12-3/TRBV12-4,CASSFVSGRLVTNVPYLGYTF
TRBV20-1,CSARPLAGEINEQFF
TRBV7-9,CASSLAGLAEYNEQFF
TRBV20-1,CSARSGDTEAFF
TRBV20-1,CSAGTGEVRETQYF
TRBV4-2,CASSQELGSTDTQYF
TRBV6-4,CASSDSTSGGYNEQFF
TRBV6-1,CASSEGKGPSYGYTF
TRBV20-1,CSAVPVGESNQPQHF
TRBV20-1,CSAPEGLAGYNEQFF
TRBV10-2,CASNGREGEVDEQFF
TRBV20-1,CSAHSGRDYNEQFF
TRBV5-1,CASSSGGRQETQYF
TRBV10-1,CASSSGTGEYEQYF
TRBV5-1,CASSLVVRTGGNEQYF
TRBV6-4,CASSDSGQGSDEQFF
TRBV4-2,CASSQDGAAGANVLTF
TRBV21-1,CASSYEEPYYNEQFF
TRBV20-1,CSARGSDGKETQYF